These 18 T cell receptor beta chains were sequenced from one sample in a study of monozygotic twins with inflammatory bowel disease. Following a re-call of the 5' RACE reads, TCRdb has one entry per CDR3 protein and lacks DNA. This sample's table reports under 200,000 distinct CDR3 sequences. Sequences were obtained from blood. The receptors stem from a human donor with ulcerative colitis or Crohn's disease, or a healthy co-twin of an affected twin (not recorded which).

CDR3 amino acids: CASSPDRSHYGYTF. The V call is TRBV5-1, the J call TRBJ1-2; the TCRdb D gene call, TRBD1, has no DNA to confirm it. This CDR3 has 14 amino acids. Germline V gene sequence: CDR1 SGHRS, CDR2 YFSETQ.

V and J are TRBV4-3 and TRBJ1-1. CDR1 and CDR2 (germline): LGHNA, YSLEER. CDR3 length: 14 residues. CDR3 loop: CASSQGKRNTEAFF.

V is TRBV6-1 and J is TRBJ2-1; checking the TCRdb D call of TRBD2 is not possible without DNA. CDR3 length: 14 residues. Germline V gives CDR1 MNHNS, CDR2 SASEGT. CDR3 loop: CASRSGTEYNEQFF.

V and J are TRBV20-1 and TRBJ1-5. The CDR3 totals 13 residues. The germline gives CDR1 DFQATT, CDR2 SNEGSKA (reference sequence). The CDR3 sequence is CSASGDPNQPQHF.

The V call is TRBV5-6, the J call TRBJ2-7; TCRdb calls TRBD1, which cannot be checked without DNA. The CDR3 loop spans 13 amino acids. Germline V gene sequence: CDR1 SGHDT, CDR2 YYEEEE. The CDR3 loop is CASSLAGQGPGYF.

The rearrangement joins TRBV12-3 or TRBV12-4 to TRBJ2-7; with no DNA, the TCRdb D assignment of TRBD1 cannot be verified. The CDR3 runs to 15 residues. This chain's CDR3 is CASSLTGQGNYEQYF.

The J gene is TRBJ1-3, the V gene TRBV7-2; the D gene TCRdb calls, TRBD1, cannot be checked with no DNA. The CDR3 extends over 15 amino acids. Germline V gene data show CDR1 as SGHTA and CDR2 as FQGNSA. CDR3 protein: CASSFQWAAGNTIYF.

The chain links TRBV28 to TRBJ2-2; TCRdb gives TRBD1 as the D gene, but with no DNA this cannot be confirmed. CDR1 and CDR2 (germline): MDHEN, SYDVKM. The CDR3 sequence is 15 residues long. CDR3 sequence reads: CAIPGQGLNTGELFF. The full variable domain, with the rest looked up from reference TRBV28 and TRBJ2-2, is DVKVTQSSRYLVKRTGEKVFLECVQDMDHENMFWYRQDPGLGLRLIYFSYDVKMKEKGDIPEGYSVSREKKERFSLILESASTNQTSMYLCAIPGQGLNTGELFFGEGSRLTVL.

The CDR3 region is CASRTGAFPYEQYF. The rearrangement uses TRBV7-2 and TRBJ2-7. Germline CDR1 SGHTA, CDR2 FQGNSA. This CDR3 contains 14 residues.

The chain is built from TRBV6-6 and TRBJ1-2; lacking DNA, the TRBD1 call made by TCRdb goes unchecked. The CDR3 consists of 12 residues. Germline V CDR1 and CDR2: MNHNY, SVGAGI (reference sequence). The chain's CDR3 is CASSGQGLGYTF.

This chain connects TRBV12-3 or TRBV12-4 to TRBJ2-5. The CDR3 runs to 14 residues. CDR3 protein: CASSLGVSGETQYF.

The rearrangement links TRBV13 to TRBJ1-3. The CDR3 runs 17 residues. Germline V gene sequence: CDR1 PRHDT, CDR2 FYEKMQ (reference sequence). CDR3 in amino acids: CASSLVMGKASGNTIYF.

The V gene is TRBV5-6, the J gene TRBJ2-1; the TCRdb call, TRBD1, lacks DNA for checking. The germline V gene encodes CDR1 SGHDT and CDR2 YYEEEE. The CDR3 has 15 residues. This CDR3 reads CASSPSGGSYNEQFF.

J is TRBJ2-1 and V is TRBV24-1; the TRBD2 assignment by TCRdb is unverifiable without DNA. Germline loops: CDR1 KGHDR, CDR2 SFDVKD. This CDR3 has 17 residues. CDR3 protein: CATSDPTSGRNVNEQFF.

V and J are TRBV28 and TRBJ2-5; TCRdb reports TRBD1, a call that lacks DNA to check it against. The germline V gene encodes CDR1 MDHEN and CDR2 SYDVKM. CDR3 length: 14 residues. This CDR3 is CASSLTTGSETQYF. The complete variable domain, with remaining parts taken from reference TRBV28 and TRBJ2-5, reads DVKVTQSSRYLVKRTGEKVFLECVQDMDHENMFWYRQDPGLGLRLIYFSYDVKMKEKGDIPEGYSVSREKKERFSLILESASTNQTSMYLCASSLTTGSETQYFGPGTRLLVL.

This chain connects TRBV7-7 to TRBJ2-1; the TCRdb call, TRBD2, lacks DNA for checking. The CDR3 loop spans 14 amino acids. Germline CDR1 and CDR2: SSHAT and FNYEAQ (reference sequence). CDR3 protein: CASSQLAGEGEQFF.

CDR3 protein: CASSSDLSVAQYF. The chain uses TRBV5-1 and TRBJ2-3. Germline V gene sequence: CDR1 SGHRS, CDR2 YFSETQ. The CDR3 extends over 13 amino acids. The entire variable domain, with the rest obtained from reference TRBV5-1 and TRBJ2-3, is as follows: KAGVTQTPRYLIKTRGQQVTLSCSPISGHRSVSWYQQTPGQGLQFLFEYFSETQRNKGNFPGRFSGRQFSNSRSEMNVSTLELGDSALYLCASSSDLSVAQYFGPGTRLTVL.

This CDR3 reads CASSRWGQGAEQYF. J is TRBJ2-7 and V is TRBV28; the TCRdb call, TRBD1, lacks DNA for checking. CDR3 length equals 14 residues. The germline V gene has CDR1 MDHEN and CDR2 SYDVKM.